This T cell receptor (beta chain) was captured in a study of blood T cell repertoires in COVID-19. Study at large: Sources were T cells, B-cell-depleted T cells, or PBMCs; the material itself was cDNA or gDNA.

Assay: immunoSEQ multiplex PCR; the TCRdb copy retains only in-frame clones and omits some. This repertoire shows approximately 230,000 clones, about nine tenths found once; its top ten account for about 14%. Participant ages covered roughly 18 to 89 years across around 25 US areas. Trimming shortened V by 6 bases and J by 4 bases, and 9 bases separated the two germline ends. The CDR3 is 12 residues long. The chain employs TRBV12-3 or TRBV12-4 and TRBJ1-2; D may be TRBD1 (5 bases). The TCR sequence derives from a man aged 18 to 29 who had recovered from COVID-19. The sample comprised PBMCs or T cells enriched from blood (not recorded which). The CDR3 bases are TGTGCCAGCAGACAGGTCGGCTATGGCTACACCTTC. Amino acid sequence: CASRQVGYGYTF.